These 31 T cell receptor beta chains share one sample of origin, sequenced in a study of human T cells and chemical hapten exposure. Time point specified: patch test 2, 6 weeks after DPC sensitization. Treatment described: therapeutic diphenylcyclopropenone sensitization with weekly scalp DPC. TCRdb passed the RACE reads through MiXCR, listing each CDR3 protein once. The table shows some 45,000 distinct CDR3 sequences, with about 9.8% occurring only once. The sequencing here drew on whole blood, taken in connection with sensitization to the hapten diphenylcyclopropenone (DPC). The receptors were sampled from a woman aged 40 to 55 with alopecia areata. Some clones in this sample may be carry-over from other donors' samples.

This clonotype was counted many times. The V call is TRBV7-6, the J call TRBJ2-2, with 7 bases aligning to TRBD2. The CDR3 totals 16 residues. CDR1 and CDR2 from the germline V gene are SGHVS and FNYEAQ. V was clipped by 6 bases and J by 2 bases; unmatched bases: 9. Here the CDR3 reads CASRQARGSNTGELFF. The CDR3 nucleotides are TGTGCCAGCAGACAAGCGCGGGGGTCTAACACCGGGGAGCTGTTTTTT.

This clonotype came up many times. The chain combines TRBV21-1 with TRBJ2-1. TRBV21-1 is a documented pseudogene. There are 13 residues in the CDR3. CDR3 sequence: CASSKFAFDEQFF. The CDR3 nucleotides are TGTGCCAGCAGCAAATTTGCGTTTGATGAGCAGTTCTTC.

This clonotype has ten or more counts. The chain is built from TRBV6-1 and TRBJ1-5; TRBD1 is a possible D gene (5 bases). Trimming pared 4 bases from V and 3 bases from J, leaving 10 bases between. Germline CDR1 is MNHNS and CDR2 is SASEGT. The CDR3 sequence is 14 residues long. DNA for the CDR3: TGTGCCAGCAGTGTAGACAGAAACAATCAGCCCCAGCATTTT. Translating it yields CASSVDRNNQPQHF.

This clonotype has at least ten counts. The chain couples TRBV7-2 to TRBJ2-7, with D perhaps TRBD1 (5 bases). Germline CDR1 reads SGHTA; CDR2 reads FQGNSA. CDR3 length equals 13 residues. Deletions cut 1 base from V and 2 bases from J, with 6 bases between. In DNA form, the CDR3 reads TGTGCCAGCAGCTTAGGACAGCCCTACGAGCAGTACTTC. It codes for CASSLGQPYEQYF. The full variable domain, in which reference TRBV7-2 and TRBJ2-7 provide the parts outside the CDR3, is GAGVSQSPSNKVTEKGKDVELRCDPISGHTALYWYRQSLGQGLEFLIYFQGNSAPDKSGLPSDRFSAERTGGSVSTLTIQRTQQEDSAVYLCASSLGQPYEQYFGPGTRLTVT.

This clonotype was found many times. The chain is built from TRBV7-6 and TRBJ2-7; 9 bases map to TRBD1. The CDR3 loop spans 16 amino acids. The V and J ends lost 0 bases and 1 base, in that order; junction bases with no gene match: 4. Per germline, CDR1 SGHVS and CDR2 FNYEAQ. The CDR3 here is CASSLAAGTGSYEQYF. Written as DNA, the CDR3 is TGTGCCAGCAGCTTAGCGGCGGGGACAGGGTCCTACGAGCAGTACTTC.

As for this clonotype: A much more abundant neighbour one base away suggests this may be a read error. The CDR3 spells CAWELISGNTIYF. The CDR3 bases are TGTGCCTGGGAACTGATCTCTGGAAACACCATATATTTT. The V call is TRBV30, the J call TRBJ1-3; D ambiguous. Germline V gene lookup returns CDR1 GTSNPN and CDR2 SVGIG (reference sequence). Trimming removed 5 bases from V and 0 bases from J, with 8 bases in between. The CDR3 extends over 13 amino acids.

There are many counts of this clonotype. The genes are TRBV2 and TRBJ2-3; 7 positions match TRBD1. The CDR3 is made up of 15 amino acids. The V gene's germline CDR1 is SNHLY and CDR2 FYNNEI. Losses at the gene ends were 5 bases for V and 1 base for J; bases not matched to a gene: 6. The CDR3, as DNA: TGTGCCAGCAGTCGCGACAGGGTCGGCACAGATACGCAGTATTTT. It codes for CASSRDRVGTDTQYF.

This clonotype has ten or more counts. The V and J genes are TRBV12-3 or TRBV12-4 and TRBJ1-5, with TRBD1 identical over 10 bases. This CDR3 is built from 15 residues. Trimming took 6 bases from V and 0 from J; bases not matched to a gene: 2. The DNA of the CDR3 is TGTGCCAGCAGGACAGGGGGCGATAGCAATCAGCCCCAGCATTTT. The encoded protein is CASRTGGDSNQPQHF.

V gene TRBV20-1 combines with J gene TRBJ2-7; the D call may be TRBD1 or TRBD2 (7 bases each). Trimming stripped 0 bases from V and 0 bases from J, with 12 bases between. Germline V gene data show CDR1 as DFQATT and CDR2 as SNEGSKA (reference sequence). The CDR3 spans 15 residues. CDR3 region: CSARDQGGSSYEQYF. The CDR3 DNA sequence: TGCAGTGCTAGAGATCAGGGGGGGAGCTCCTACGAGCAGTACTTC.

The rearrangement uses TRBV7-3 and TRBJ1-4, with D possibly matching TRBD1 (5 bases). CDR3 size: 10 residues. Germline V CDR1 and CDR2: SGHTA, FQGTGA. V shed 7 bases and J shed 10 bases, with 7 bases lying between them. For the CDR3, the DNA is TGTGCCAGCAATGGGGGAAAACTGTTTTTT. This codes for CASNGGKLFF.

The chain links TRBV12-3 or TRBV12-4 to TRBJ2-1; a possible D gene is TRBD2 (5 bases). With 3 bases removed from V and 2 bases from J, the gap between germline ends came to 11 bases. This CDR3 is 15 amino acids long. CDR3 residues: CASSLGSGPYNEQFF. Written as DNA, the CDR3 is TGTGCCAGCAGTTTGGGAAGCGGTCCCTACAATGAGCAGTTCTTC.

This clonotype was detected ten times or more. The chain carries TRBV4-1 and TRBJ2-7; 7 bases fit TRBD2. The CDR3 runs 15 residues. V lost 0 bases and J lost 3; bases outside the gene matches: 5. Germline CDR1 MGHRA, CDR2 YSYEKL. CDR3 protein: CASSQDGTIRYEQYF. CDR3 nucleotide sequence: TGCGCCAGCAGCCAAGATGGGACTATCCGCTACGAGCAGTACTTC.

This clonotype was observed at least ten times. The chain carries TRBV5-6 and TRBJ2-7, with D perhaps matching TRBD1 (6 bases). This CDR3 has 13 residues. The ends were cut back, 1 base at V and 4 bases at J, with 9 bases in the middle. Germline CDR1 SGHDT, CDR2 YYEEEE. The CDR3 sequence: CASSLYRAYEQYF. In nucleotides, the CDR3 is TGTGCCAGCAGCTTGTACAGGGCATACGAGCAGTACTTC.

This clonotype showed up many times. V and J are TRBV6-2 or TRBV6-3 and TRBJ2-5; a possible D gene is TRBD2 (6 bases). CDR3 length: 15 residues. Germline V gene data show CDR1 as MNHEY and CDR2 as SVGEGT. The germline V and J ends were trimmed by 8 bases and 1 base, with 17 bases remaining between them. This chain's CDR3 is CASSGRGNPQETQYF. DNA for the CDR3: TGTGCCAGCTCGGGTCGGGGGAACCCCCAAGAGACCCAGTACTTC.

Ten or more counts support this clonotype. The CDR3 nucleotides read TGTGCCAGCAGCCAGGGGGGCACGGCCTCTGGGGCCAACGTCCTGACTTTC. Translated: CASSQGGTASGANVLTF. V usage is TRBV3-1 and J usage is TRBJ2-6, with D perhaps matching TRBD1 or TRBD2 (6 bases each). With 3 bases removed from V and 0 bases from J, the gap between germline ends came to 12 bases. CDR3 size: 17 residues. Germline lookup yields CDR1 LGHDT and CDR2 YNNKEL (reference sequence).

This clonotype was counted many times. The chain has TRBV7-9 and TRBJ2-3, with a tentative D call TRBD1 (6 bases). Trimming took off 5 bases at V and 8 bases at J, with 20 bases between the two ends. The CDR3 is 15 amino acids. The germline V gene encodes CDR1 SEHNR and CDR2 FQNEAQ (reference sequence). This CDR3 is CASSQGRGDPATQYF. In DNA form, the CDR3 reads TGTGCCAGCAGCCAGGGGCGCGGAGACCCAGCTACGCAGTATTTT. Based on the CDR3 plus reference TRBV7-9 and TRBJ2-3, the full variable domain is DTGVSQNPRHKITKRGQNVTFRCDPISEHNRLYWYRQTLGQGPEFLTYFQNEAQLEKSRLLSDRFSAERPKGSFSTLEIQRTEQGDSAMYLCASSQGRGDPATQYFGPGTRLTVL.

The CDR3 region has the DNA TGTGCCAGCAGCTTAGATAGAGCGCGGGGGCAGAATGAGCAGTTCTTC. Its translation is CASSLDRARGQNEQFF. The chain carries TRBV7-2 and TRBJ2-1, with a possible D match to TRBD2 (7 bases). Germline CDR1 and CDR2: SGHTA and FQGNSA. The CDR3 consists of 16 residues. V was shortened by 1 base and J by 7 bases, with 17 bases between the two germline ends.

This clonotype was seen repeatedly, ten times or more. The chain employs TRBV19 and TRBJ1-2; TRBD1 matches at 7 bases. CDR3 length: 15 residues. V shed 9 bases, J shed 4 bases, and the junction held 14 bases outside the gene matches. From germline, CDR1 is LNHDA and CDR2 SQIVND (reference sequence). This CDR3 reads CASVTNRGAFYGYTF. CDR3 DNA sequence: TGTGCCAGCGTAACGAACAGGGGCGCTTTCTATGGCTACACCTTC.

The sample holds many counts of this clonotype. The V gene is TRBV12-3 or TRBV12-4, the J gene TRBJ2-7, with D possibly being TRBD2 (6 bases). V was clipped by 3 bases and J by 3 bases, with 12 bases between them. The CDR3 contains 14 residues. Here the CDR3 DNA reads TGTGCCAGCAGTTTTGGGGACTCAGGCTACGAGCAGTACTTC. As protein: CASSFGDSGYEQYF.

This clonotype was seen ten or more times. The chain couples TRBV6-2 or TRBV6-3 to TRBJ2-5; D might be TRBD2 (6 bases). This CDR3 has 14 amino acids. CDR1 is MNHEY, CDR2 SVGEGT, per germline. V was trimmed by 3 bases and J by 10 bases, leaving 18 bases between them. The CDR3 nucleotides are TGTGCCAGCAGTTATCGGGCCACCGGCGGGGACCAGTACTTC. This translates into CASSYRATGGDQYF.

This clonotype was seen repeatedly, ten times or more. The CDR3 region has the DNA TGTGCCAGCAGCCACAAGCGGGAAGATACGCAGTATTTT. Protein: CASSHKREDTQYF. This chain links TRBV3-1 with TRBJ2-3, with 7 bases fitting TRBD2. In germline, CDR1 is LGHDT, CDR2 YNNKEL (reference sequence). J was trimmed by 5 bases and V by 3 bases; bases with no gene match: 2. The CDR3 is made up of 13 amino acids.

This clonotype was observed many times. The chain carries TRBV29-1 and TRBJ2-5; D is perhaps TRBD2 (5 bases). CDR1 is SQVTM and CDR2 is ANQGSEA in the germline V gene. The CDR3 has 12 residues. Trimming took 6 bases from V and 4 from J, leaving 12 bases between them. In DNA form, the CDR3 reads TGCAGCGTGTCAGCGGACGCAGAGACCCAGTACTTC. It translates to CSVSADAETQYF.

This clonotype was detected many times. V gene TRBV4-1 combines with J gene TRBJ2-7, with TRBD1 matching 7 bases. Germline values: CDR1 MGHRA, CDR2 YSYEKL. This CDR3 has 14 residues. V lost 3 bases, J lost 4 bases, and 6 bases stayed unmatched. The CDR3 reads CASSQVPQGYEQYF. The CDR3 DNA sequence: TGCGCCAGCAGCCAGGTTCCACAGGGGTACGAGCAGTACTTC.

This clonotype has at least ten counts. The chain has TRBV3-1 and TRBJ2-1; D gene unclear. V lost 3 bases and J 1 base, leaving 10 bases between the germline ends. The length of the CDR3 is 15 residues. The germline gives CDR1 LGHDT, CDR2 YNNKEL (reference sequence). The CDR3 is CASSQWQSSYNEQFF. The CDR3 region has the DNA TGTGCCAGCAGCCAGTGGCAGTCATCCTACAATGAGCAGTTCTTC.

This clonotype was seen a few times. The chain employs TRBV2 and TRBJ2-7; TRBD1 agrees at 7 bases. In germline, CDR1 is SNHLY, CDR2 FYNNEI. The ends lost 11 bases at V and 1 base at J; junction bases unmatched: 8. CDR3 size: 13 residues. The CDR3 bases are TGTGCCGGAACGCGGACAGGTTCCTACGAGCAGTACTTC. Translation: CAGTRTGSYEQYF.

The chain has TRBV5-4 and TRBJ1-2; D is possibly TRBD1 (5 bases). Germline values: CDR1 SGHNT, CDR2 YYREEE (reference sequence). V lost 3 bases, J lost 5 bases, and 11 bases lay in between. The CDR3 has 13 amino acids. Here the CDR3 DNA reads TGTGCCAGCAGCTCAGACAGAACTTATGGCTACACCTTC. This gives the protein CASSSDRTYGYTF. Full variable domain (rest looked up from reference TRBV5-4 and TRBJ1-2): ETGVTQSPTHLIKTRGQQVTLRCSSQSGHNTVSWYQQALGQGPQFIFQYYREEENGRGNFPPRFSGLQFPNYSSELNVNALELDDSALYLCASSSDRTYGYTFGSGTRLTVV.

This clonotype was seen many times. This chain connects TRBV4-1 to TRBJ2-3; TRBD2 might be the D (5 bases). This CDR3 has 16 amino acids. Per the germline V gene, CDR1 is MGHRA and CDR2 is YSYEKL. V dropped 1 base and J dropped 4 bases, with 15 bases sitting between them. The CDR3 spells CASSQVGSLRADTQYF. The CDR3 nucleotides are TGCGCCAGCAGCCAAGTGGGGAGCCTAAGGGCAGATACGCAGTATTTT.

This clonotype was detected many times. The gene calls are TRBV7-3 and TRBJ1-1; the match to TRBD1 covers 8 bases. Trimming cost V 5 bases and J 5 bases; bases outside gene matches: 7. The CDR3 length is 14 residues. Germline CDR1 and CDR2: SGHTA and FQGTGA. For the CDR3, the DNA is TGTGCCAGCAGCCCGACGACAGGGGTTACTGAAGCTTTCTTT. Translation gives CASSPTTGVTEAFF.

This clonotype was seen a few times. The chain employs TRBV6-2 or TRBV6-3 and TRBJ2-1; D gene unclear. The V end lost 6 bases, the J end lost 10 bases, and 10 bases lay between the germline ends. This CDR3 is built from 11 residues. Looked up from germline, CDR1 is MNHEY and CDR2 is SVGEGT. The CDR3 DNA reads TGTGCCAGCAGCAGAGGATGGGAGCAGTTCTTC. Translated, it gives CASSRGWEQFF.

There are many counts of this clonotype. This chain joins TRBV20-1 and TRBJ2-7, with TRBD1 matching over 9 bases. Germline trimming cut 5 bases from V and 7 bases from J; bases unmatched to any gene: 12. Germline CDR1 is DFQATT and CDR2 is SNEGSKA (reference sequence). The CDR3 contains 14 residues. CDR3 protein: CSAAERDRAREQYF. Here the CDR3 DNA reads TGCAGTGCTGCCGAGCGGGACAGGGCTCGGGAGCAGTACTTC.

The chain combines TRBV18 with TRBJ1-1, with D unresolved. CDR1 and CDR2 from the germline V gene are KGHSH and LQKENI. The CDR3 runs 16 residues. Between the trimmed V and J ends, which lost 1 base and 0 bases, there was a span of 12 bases. The CDR3: CASSPRAGSLNTEAFF. CDR3 nucleotides: TGTGCCAGCTCACCACGGGCTGGGTCTCTGAACACTGAAGCTTTCTTT.